Presented here are 13 T cell receptor beta chains from one specimen sequenced in a study of vaccination effects on CD4 cells after COVID-19. The assay was immunoSEQ multiplex PCR, and TCRdb's table has in-frame clones only and misses some. The sample records just over 55,000 clones, about 78% being singletons. Isolating CD4+ T cells followed 9 to 11 days of culture. Subjects were given two BNT162b2 or mRNA-1273 vaccine doses. The antigens these receptors bind are not known. The specimen comprised CD4+ T cells from PBMCs cultured without peptide, sampled after COVID-19 vaccination. These receptors were taken from a human donor who received a COVID-19 vaccine.

This clone was found once. This rearrangement joins TRBV18 to TRBJ1-4; 7 nucleotides align to TRBD1. Germline CDR1 reads KGHSH; CDR2 reads LQKENI. CDR3 size: 16 residues. V shed 4 bases and J 0 bases; nucleotides not matched to a gene: 5. The CDR3 spells CASSLNRGSTNEKLFF. CDR3 coding DNA: TGTGCCAGCTCACTGAACAGGGGCTCAACTAATGAAAAACTGTTTTTT.

This chain links TRBV6-5 with TRBJ1-1; perhaps TRBD1 as D (6 bases). Germline V gene sequence: CDR1 MNHEY, CDR2 SVGAGI. This CDR3 region has 14 residues. Trimming removed 0 bases from V and 3 bases from J, with 8 bases in between. This CDR3 reads CASSYSRGDTEAFF. CDR3 DNA: TGTGCCAGCAGTTACTCTAGGGGGGACACTGAAGCTTTCTTT.

The gene calls are TRBV2 and TRBJ1-6; D is unresolved. Trimming stripped 2 bases from V and 9 bases from J, with 14 bases between. This CDR3 has 15 amino acids. Per the germline V gene, CDR1 is SNHLY and CDR2 is FYNNEI. The CDR3 loop reads CASSEKSTYVSPLHF. DNA of the CDR3: TGTGCCAGCAGTGAAAAGTCCACCTACGTTTCACCCCTCCACTTT. The whole variable domain, filled in from reference TRBV2 and TRBJ1-6, reads EPEVTQTPSHQVTQMGQEVILRCVPISNHLYFYWYRQILGQKVEFLVSFYNNEISEKSEIFDDQFSVERPDGSNFTLKIRSTKLEDSAMYFCASSEKSTYVSPLHFGNGTRLTVT.

The chain employs TRBV2 and TRBJ2-4; TRBD1 or TRBD2 may be the D gene (5 bases each). From germline, CDR1 is SNHLY and CDR2 FYNNEI. The CDR3 sequence is 15 residues long. With 5 bases removed from V and 0 bases from J, the gap between germline ends came to 11 bases. In nucleotides, the CDR3 is TGTGCCAGCAGTCCGGGGCCTATAGCCAAAAACATTCAGTACTTC. Amino acids: CASSPGPIAKNIQYF.

DNA of the CDR3: TGTGCCAGCAGTGAAACGGGACAGGGGAAGACTTTCTTT. Translated, it gives CASSETGQGKTFF. The J gene is TRBJ1-1, the V gene TRBV25-1; TRBD1 agrees at 10 bases. V dropped 2 bases and J dropped 12; count of bases not matched to a gene: 6. CDR3 size: 13 residues. The V gene's germline CDR1 is MGHDK and CDR2 SYGVNS. The variable domain in full, completed from reference TRBV25-1 and TRBJ1-1, reads EADIYQTPRYLVIGTGKKITLECSQTMGHDKMYWYQQDPGMELHLIHYSYGVNSTEKGDLSSESTVSRIRTEHFPLTLESARPSHTSQYLCASSETGQGKTFFGQGTRLTVV.

The chain recombines TRBV28 with TRBJ1-2; 8 nucleotides agree with TRBD1. Germline V gene sequence: CDR1 MDHEN, CDR2 SYDVKM. This CDR3 region has 13 residues. J was trimmed by 5 bases and V by 2 bases; bases with no gene match: 1. This chain's CDR3 is CASSLRTGYGYTF. CDR3 nucleotides: TGTGCCAGCAGTTTACGGACAGGGTATGGCTACACCTTC.

The rearrangement uses TRBV14 and TRBJ2-7, with D uncertain. V gave up 4 bases and J gave up 3 bases, with 4 bases separating them. CDR3 length: 11 residues. The germline gives CDR1 SGHDN, CDR2 FVKESK. The DNA of the CDR3 is TGTGCCAGCAGCCTTGGCTACGAGCAGTACTTC. This sequence encodes CASSLGYEQYF.

J is TRBJ2-7 and V is TRBV5-5; D is ambiguous. V lost 6 bases and J 4 bases, leaving 11 bases between the germline ends. The length of the CDR3 is 12 residues. Germline loops: CDR1 SGHKS, CDR2 YYEKEE (reference sequence). CDR3 coding DNA: TGTGCCAGCACCAACCCCTGGTACGAGCAGTACTTC. Protein: CASTNPWYEQYF.

This chain joins TRBV6-5 and TRBJ1-1, with D unresolved. CDR3 size: 15 residues. The V gene's germline CDR1 is MNHEY and CDR2 SVGAGI. V was trimmed by 9 bases and J by 0 bases, leaving 17 bases between them. The CDR3 loop is CASTLPQQMNTEAFF. For the CDR3, the DNA is TGTGCCAGTACTTTGCCCCAACAAATGAACACTGAAGCTTTCTTT.

This sequence joins TRBV24-1 and TRBJ2-7; 9 bases match TRBD1. J was trimmed by 6 bases and V by 3 bases; bases with no gene match: 8. The CDR3 covers 15 residues. The germline V gene has CDR1 KGHDR and CDR2 SFDVKD. CDR3 sequence reads: CATSDARQGGGEQYF. CDR3 sequence (DNA): TGTGCCACCAGTGATGCCCGACAGGGGGGTGGCGAGCAGTACTTC.

This clone was detected only a few times. The V call is TRBV2, the J call TRBJ1-1; D is unclear. V lost 4 bases and J lost 3, with 3 bases in between. CDR1 is SNHLY, CDR2 FYNNEI, per germline. This CDR3 has 11 residues. The CDR3 DNA follows: TGTGCCAGCAGTGCCTACACTGAAGCTTTCTTT. It codes for CASSAYTEAFF.

The V and J genes are TRBV7-9 and TRBJ1-1; the D is unclear. Trimming cost V 5 bases and J 3 bases, with 13 bases left between them. This CDR3 has 14 amino acids. Germline CDR1 is SEHNR and CDR2 is FQNEAQ (reference sequence). The CDR3 coding sequence is TGTGCCAGCAGCCTAAATGACCGGTACACTGAAGCTTTCTTT. This sequence encodes CASSLNDRYTEAFF.

This chain uses TRBV2 with TRBJ2-5; D may correspond to TRBD1 or TRBD2 (5 bases each). Germline V gene lookup returns CDR1 SNHLY and CDR2 FYNNEI. This CDR3 is 13 amino acids long. Trimming took 6 bases from V and 5 from J, leaving 13 bases between them. Written as DNA, the CDR3 is TGTGCCAGCAGCTCCGGGACGAGGGAGACCCAGTACTTC. Translating it yields CASSSGTRETQYF.